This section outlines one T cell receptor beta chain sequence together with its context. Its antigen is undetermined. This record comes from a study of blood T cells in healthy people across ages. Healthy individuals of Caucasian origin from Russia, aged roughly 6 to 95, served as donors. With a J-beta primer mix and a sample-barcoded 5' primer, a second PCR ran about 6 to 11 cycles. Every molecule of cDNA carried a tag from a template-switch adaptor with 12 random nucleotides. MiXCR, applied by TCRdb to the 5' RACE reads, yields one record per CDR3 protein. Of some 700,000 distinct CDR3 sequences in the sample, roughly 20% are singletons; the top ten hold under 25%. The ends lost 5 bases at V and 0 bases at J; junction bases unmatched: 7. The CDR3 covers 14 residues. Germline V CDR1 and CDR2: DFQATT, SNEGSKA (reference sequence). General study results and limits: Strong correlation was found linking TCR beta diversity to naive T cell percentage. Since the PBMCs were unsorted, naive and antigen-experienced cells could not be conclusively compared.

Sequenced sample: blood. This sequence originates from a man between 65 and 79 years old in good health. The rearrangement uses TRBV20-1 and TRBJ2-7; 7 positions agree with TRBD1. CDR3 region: CSAQDRMSSYEQYF. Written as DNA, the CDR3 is TGCAGTGCTCAGGACAGGATGAGCTCCTACGAGCAGTACTTC.